A single sample is the source of the 27 T cell receptor beta chains below, sequenced in a study of neurological immune-mediated disorders. TCRdb fed the 5' RACE reads into MiXCR, producing one record per CDR3 protein. The data contain tens of thousands of distinct CDR3 sequences, about 9.4% of them singletons. Material for sequencing was PBMCs. The receptors derive from a man aged 35-49 years in good health.

The sample holds many counts of this clonotype. V gene TRBV12-3 or TRBV12-4 combines with J gene TRBJ1-1; possible D gene TRBD1, 5 bases. V was trimmed by 5 bases and J by 4 bases, leaving 23 bases between them. The CDR3 length is 17 residues. The CDR3 is CASSPRERGMEGTEAFF. The CDR3 DNA reads TGTGCCAGCAGTCCCAGGGAGAGGGGAATGGAAGGCACTGAAGCTTTCTTT.

This clonotype was seen ten or more times. CDR3 sequence: CASSPTSGSYNEQFF. CDR3 coding DNA: TGCGCCAGCAGCCCGACATCGGGTTCCTACAATGAGCAGTTCTTC. The gene calls are TRBV10-1 and TRBJ2-1; no clear D. The CDR3 covers 15 residues. Germline-derived CDR1 and CDR2 are WNHNN and SYGVQD (reference sequence). Trimming took 6 bases from V and 1 from J, leaving 13 bases between them.

This clonotype was recorded many times. The chain employs TRBV9 and TRBJ1-1; 10 bases line up with TRBD1. This CDR3 spans 18 amino acids. The germline V gene encodes CDR1 SGDLS and CDR2 YYNGEE. Unmatched junction bases numbered 8, after V lost 0 bases and J lost 0 bases. The CDR3 nucleotides are TGTGCCAGCAGCGTAGGAGGGGACAGGGGTTCTCTGAACACTGAAGCTTTCTTT. Protein sequence: CASSVGGDRGSLNTEAFF.

The table lists this clonotype with many counts. The V call is TRBV7-7, the J call TRBJ2-3; TRBD1 agrees at 11 bases. The ends lost 5 bases at V and 3 bases at J; junction bases unmatched: 4. The CDR3 has 15 amino acids. Germline V gene data show CDR1 as SSHAT and CDR2 as FNYEAQ (reference sequence). The CDR3 sequence: CASSLRDRGTDTQYF. The DNA of the CDR3 is TGTGCCAGCAGCCTCCGGGACAGGGGGACAGATACGCAGTATTTT.

The CDR3 protein is CASSHSTGSGGETQYF. Here the CDR3 DNA reads TGTGCCAGCAGCCACTCGACAGGTTCGGGTGGTGAGACCCAGTACTTC. The chain uses TRBV7-2 and TRBJ2-5, with D possibly being TRBD1 (6 bases). V was clipped by 5 bases and J by 5 bases, with 21 bases between them. There are 16 residues in the CDR3. CDR1 SGHTA and CDR2 FQGNSA come from the germline V gene.

This clonotype was counted at least ten times. The chain couples TRBV3-1 to TRBJ2-7; either TRBD1 or TRBD2 may supply D (5 bases each). Germline V gene sequence: CDR1 LGHDT, CDR2 YNNKEL (reference sequence). The V gene lost 5 bases and the J gene lost 0 bases, with 8 bases spanning the gap. The length of the CDR3 is 13 residues. CDR3 residues: CASSKGSSYEQYF. In DNA, the CDR3 is TGTGCCAGCAGCAAGGGGAGCTCCTACGAGCAGTACTTC.

This clonotype was picked up many times. CDR3: CASSLEGLAGPTGELFF. As DNA, the CDR3 is TGCGCCAGCAGCTTGGAGGGACTAGCGGGACCTACCGGGGAGCTGTTTTTT. The chain links TRBV5-1 to TRBJ2-2, with 13 bases identical to TRBD2. Germline V gene lookup returns CDR1 SGHRS and CDR2 YFSETQ. CDR3 size: 17 residues. V lost 0 bases to trimming and J lost 5 bases; unmatched junction nucleotides: 4.

V usage is TRBV7-2 and J usage is TRBJ2-3, with 10 bases matching TRBD2. The CDR3 sequence is 14 residues long. V lost 6 bases and J lost 5; bases outside the gene matches: 5. Germline V CDR1 and CDR2: SGHTA, FQGNSA. The CDR3 region has the DNA TGTGCCAGCAGTTCTAGCGGGGGCGGAGATACGCAGTATTTT. Protein sequence: CASSSSGGGDTQYF.

This clonotype was counted ten times or more. The CDR3: CATSGSLGTSGRGAQVEQFF. CDR3 bases: TGTGCCACCTCGGGATCGCTCGGGACTAGCGGGAGAGGGGCCCAGGTGGAGCAGTTCTTC. The chain uses TRBV10-3 and TRBJ2-1; 14 positions match TRBD2. Germline trimming cut 10 bases from V and 10 bases from J; bases unmatched to any gene: 27. CDR3 length equals 20 residues. Germline values: CDR1 ENHRY, CDR2 SYGVKD.

This clonotype showed up many times. One end of the junction varies from germline; a read error may be responsible. This chain links TRBV10-3 with TRBJ1-2; D is perhaps TRBD1 (5 bases). The CDR3 is 14 amino acids. Germline assignment: CDR1 ENHRY and CDR2 SYGVKD. CDR3 coding DNA: TGTGCCATCAGGAACGGGACGGCTAATTATGGCTACACCTTC. This sequence encodes CAIRNGTANYGYTF.

This clonotype was seen many times. CDR3 nucleotides: TGTGCCAGCACCGTATTAATGGGGGGAGAGACCCAGTACTTC. Translating gives CASTVLMGGETQYF. The chain is built from TRBV7-9 and TRBJ2-5, with D possibly matching TRBD2 (6 bases). The CDR3 length is 14 residues. Germline assignment: CDR1 SEHNR and CDR2 FQNEAQ (reference sequence). V lost 7 bases, J lost 4 bases, and 16 bases lay in between.

This clonotype came up many times. The rearrangement uses TRBV7-3 and TRBJ2-3, with D uncertain. Per the germline V gene, CDR1 is SGHTA and CDR2 is FQGTGA. The CDR3 length is 13 residues. Trimming took off 5 bases at V and 6 bases at J, with 12 bases between the two ends. In nucleotides, the CDR3 is TGTGCCAGCAGCCAAACTACCGGGGATACGCAGTATTTT. Translating it yields CASSQTTGDTQYF.

The chain couples TRBV24-1 to TRBJ1-5; D is ambiguous. Trimming took 2 bases from V and 9 from J, leaving 13 bases between them. The CDR3 has 14 residues. CDR1 is KGHDR and CDR2 is SFDVKD in the germline V gene. The CDR3 DNA sequence: TGTGCCACCAGTGATTCGGCACTAAGGACGCCCCAGCATTTT. Protein sequence: CATSDSALRTPQHF.

This clonotype has ten or more counts. This chain connects TRBV7-2 to TRBJ2-5; D call uncertain. This CDR3 comprises 16 residues. V gave up 5 bases and J gave up 1 base, with 17 bases separating them. The germline V gene has CDR1 SGHTA and CDR2 FQGNSA. The CDR3 nucleotides read TGTGCCAGCAGCCCAGGCACCGGACCGATCCAAGAGACCCAGTACTTC. Translated, it gives CASSPGTGPIQETQYF.

This clonotype was seen many times. The CDR3 DNA reads as TGTGCCAGCAGCTTAGAGAAGGGAGGGCCTTCCTACGAGCAGTACTTC. This sequence encodes CASSLEKGGPSYEQYF. This chain connects TRBV7-9 to TRBJ2-7, with 7 bases matching TRBD2. Germline V gives CDR1 SEHNR, CDR2 FQNEAQ (reference sequence). Trimming removed 1 base from V and 1 base from J; junction bases left unmatched: 7. The CDR3 covers 16 residues.

This clonotype was found many times. CDR3 residues: CASSEGSPNTGELFF. The CDR3 DNA reads TGTGCCAGCAGTGAGGGCAGCCCGAACACCGGGGAGCTGTTTTTT. The V gene is TRBV6-1, the J gene TRBJ2-2; D is undetermined. V lost 3 bases to trimming and J lost 0 bases, with 8 bases between them. The germline gives CDR1 MNHNS, CDR2 SASEGT. The CDR3 contains 15 residues.

Many counts were recorded for this clonotype. This chain connects TRBV11-2 to TRBJ2-7; the D gene could be TRBD1 or TRBD2 (5 bases each). There are 12 residues in the CDR3. Trimming shortened V by 10 bases and J by 1 base, and 11 bases separated the two germline ends. Germline lookup yields CDR1 SGHAT and CDR2 FQNNGV. The CDR3 bases are TGTGCCACGATGGGGGATTCCTACGAGCAGTACTTC. Its translation is CATMGDSYEQYF.

This clonotype came up many times. The V call is TRBV5-1, the J call TRBJ1-5, with D tentatively TRBD1 (6 bases). Trimming removed 4 bases at V and 8 bases at J, with 16 bases between. The CDR3 has 14 residues. Germline assignment: CDR1 SGHRS and CDR2 YFSETQ. In nucleotides, the CDR3 is TGCGCCAGCAGCCACTCTACAGGGACGAAGCCCCAGCATTTT. Its translation is CASSHSTGTKPQHF.

This clonotype has a count of ten or more. The chain uses TRBV18 and TRBJ2-5; 9 bases match TRBD1. The V segment lost 6 bases and the J segment 3 bases; nucleotides outside the gene matches: 5. The CDR3 sequence is 14 residues long. Germline CDR1 and CDR2: KGHSH and LQKENI. For the CDR3, the DNA is TGTGCCAGCTCGCTGACAGGGGGGGAAGAGACCCAGTACTTC. Encoded protein: CASSLTGGEETQYF.

This clonotype was observed a handful of times. V usage is TRBV14 and J usage is TRBJ2-3, with 7 bases that match TRBD1. The V gene's germline CDR1 is SGHDN and CDR2 FVKESK. The CDR3 contains 17 residues. Losses at the gene ends were 1 base for V and 0 bases for J; bases not matched to a gene: 7. CDR3 region: CASSQVLTGASTDTQYF. For the CDR3, the DNA is TGTGCCAGCAGCCAAGTCCTAACAGGGGCTAGCACAGATACGCAGTATTTT.

This clonotype was recorded many times. The chain employs TRBV5-1 and TRBJ2-2; TRBD1 agrees at 9 bases. From germline, CDR1 is SGHRS and CDR2 YFSETQ. V lost 4 bases and J lost 5; bases outside the gene matches: 6. This CDR3 region has 15 residues. The CDR3 region is CASSLGTGNTGELFF. In nucleotides, the CDR3 is TGCGCCAGCAGCCTAGGGACAGGGAATACCGGGGAGCTGTTTTTT.

This clonotype was seen many times. The chain joins TRBV19 to TRBJ2-2, with 13 nucleotides matching TRBD2. The trim removed 5 bases at V and 6 bases at J, leaving 3 bases unmatched. The length of the CDR3 is 15 residues. Per the germline V gene, CDR1 is LNHDA and CDR2 is SQIVND (reference sequence). The CDR3 nucleotides are TGTGCCAGTAGTGCGGGACTAGCGGGATCCGGGGAGCTGTTTTTT. Amino acid sequence: CASSAGLAGSGELFF.

This clonotype showed up just a few times. The CDR3 nucleotides read TGTGCCAGCAGTGCGAGGGGGCAGACAGGGAGCCAGCCCCAGCATTTT. It yields the protein CASSARGQTGSQPQHF. The chain has TRBV6-5 and TRBJ1-5; 7 nucleotides match TRBD1. Trimming removed 5 bases from V and 7 bases from J; junction bases left unmatched: 14. The CDR3 is made up of 16 amino acids. CDR1 is MNHEY, CDR2 SVGAGI, per germline.

This clonotype has a count of ten or more. This chain connects TRBV20-1 to TRBJ2-1; 9 bases map to TRBD2. The CDR3 spans 16 residues. Per the germline V gene, CDR1 is DFQATT and CDR2 is SNEGSKA (reference sequence). J lost 11 bases, V lost 0 bases, and 14 bases had no gene match. This CDR3 reads CSARDAWTASGAKQFF. Written as DNA, the CDR3 is TGCAGTGCTAGAGATGCCTGGACGGCTAGCGGGGCCAAGCAGTTCTTC.

This clonotype was picked up many times. The V call is TRBV24-1, the J call TRBJ1-5; D ambiguous. CDR1 is KGHDR and CDR2 is SFDVKD in the germline V gene. The CDR3 sequence is 12 residues long. The V end was cut by 5 bases, the J end by 12 bases, with 13 bases between. DNA of the CDR3: TGTGCCACCAGTGCGACGGGCCGAGTCCAGCATTTT. Encoded protein: CATSATGRVQHF.

This clonotype was counted only a few times. The gene calls are TRBV6-1 and TRBJ2-1; 10 bases fit TRBD2. V was pared by 6 bases and J by 6 bases, with 2 bases of the junction left unmatched. Germline assignment: CDR1 MNHNS and CDR2 SASEGT. CDR3 length: 13 amino acids. The CDR3 DNA is TGTGCCAGCAGAGGACTAGCGGTCAATGAGCAGTTCTTC. It yields the protein CASRGLAVNEQFF.

This clonotype was seen many times. V and J are TRBV4-2 and TRBJ2-7; D perhaps matches TRBD2 (5 bases). This CDR3 region has 16 residues. Per germline, CDR1 LGHNA and CDR2 YNFKEQ. The germline V and J ends were trimmed by 0 bases and 7 bases, with 19 bases remaining between them. The CDR3 loop reads CASSQEETLLSGEQYF. CDR3 DNA sequence: TGTGCCAGCAGCCAAGAGGAGACACTTTTATCGGGGGAGCAGTACTTC.